The clone carrying this T cell receptor (beta chain) was found once. Other DNA sequences in this specimen translate into the identical CDR3. The data derive from a study of control samples from healthy donors and cancer patients. TCRdb keeps only in-frame clones here, not all; method: immunoSEQ multiplex PCR. In the table there are over 150,000 clones, roughly 94% of which are singletons. This CDR3 spans 13 amino acids. Trimming shortened V by 5 bases and J by 0 bases, and 8 bases separated the two germline ends. Germline lookup yields CDR1 GTSNPN and CDR2 SVGIG (reference sequence). The chain has TRBV30 and TRBJ1-3; D might be TRBD1 (5 bases). Material: PBMCs. The receptor's source is a man in his fifties or sixties with colorectal cancer. In nucleotides, the CDR3 is TGTGCCTGGGGGACTGGCTCTGGAAACACCATATATTTT. As protein: CAWGTGSGNTIYF.